Sequencing of this T cell receptor (beta chain) was carried out in a study of blood T cell repertoires in COVID-19. Study information: PBMCs, B-cell-depleted T cells, or T cells were the source of the cDNA or gDNA that made up the material.

Germline values: CDR1 SGHRS, CDR2 YFSETQ. The CDR3 is 15 residues long. V lost 0 bases, J lost 9 bases, and 7 bases stayed unmatched. In the authors' methods: Amplification of reference gene primers was used by the study to estimate nucleated cell counts. The table came from immunoSEQ multiplex PCR; TCRdb's copy has only in-frame clones and leaves some out. V, J and clone size derive from that table, while D and trimming were established from the DNA sequence. The sample includes nearly 50,000 clones, over 75% of them seen just once. The chain joins TRBV5-1 to TRBJ2-1; 9 bases map to TRBD2. This clonotype originated in a human donor in a cohort sampled during active COVID-19. Source material: peripheral blood. CDR3 region: CASSLATSGLGEQFF. DNA of the CDR3: TGCGCCAGCAGCTTGGCGACTAGCGGATTAGGTGAGCAGTTCTTC.